The entry that follows covers one T cell receptor (beta chain) sequence. This clonotype was seen a few times. What antigen it recognizes has not been identified. No base quality values were provided; no much bigger clone lies one nucleotide off. This entry is derived from a study of blood T cells in healthy people across ages (dated by TCRdb to the mid-2010s). In terms of the full investigation: In model experiments, template switching captured about one uniquely barcoded TCR beta cDNA molecule for every two T cells. The donors were divided into four age groups: young (average 16 years), middle-aged (approximately 42), aged (about 56) and long-lived (82). The study analyzed two additional independent replicas of 1 million unique cDNA reads from the same blood draw for two donors, one aged 18 to 30 and one aged 80 or older. To avoid experimental bias, donors of different ages were randomly spread across the sequencing lanes. The study measured age-related changes in TCR beta repertoire diversity using deep sequencing normalized with unique cDNA molecular identifiers. The full study reports these points: The percentage of naive T cells measured by flow cytometry correlated strongly with observed TCR beta diversity. Estimates of total diversity based on one million sequenced T cells were considered lower bounds and underestimates. Compared with the aged group, the long-lived group had more naive CD4+ T cells, fewer expanded clones and increased TCR diversity, a pattern suggesting age selection. Since profiling was done on bulk unsorted PBMCs, naive and antigen-experienced compartments could not be conclusively compared. Observed TCR beta diversity per million T cells fell roughly linearly with age, and a significant reduction was already apparent by age roughly 40. Donor CMV infection status was unknown, potentially confounding age-related changes in expanded clonotypes.

The library was built by means of 5' RACE. Sequencing instrument: Illumina HiSeq 2500. A second PCR of about 6 to 12 cycles was run with a J-beta primer mix and a sample-barcoded 5' primer. A unique molecular identifier was introduced onto each TCR beta cDNA molecule by a template-switch 5' adaptor carrying 12 random nucleotides. Each sample yielded at least 2.5 million CDR3-containing paired-end reads. The Mint cDNA synthesis kit, primed by a TRBC-specific oligonucleotide, was used to synthesize first-strand cDNA from all RNA. Following uracil-DNA glycosylase treatment, a first 18-cycle PCR with universal primers M1SS and BC2_uni_R was performed on all cDNA. Concerning the study's data processing: For normalization, 1 million high-quality reads, each with a distinct molecular identifier, were randomly selected from each sample. Reads with shared molecular identifiers were discarded instead of being binned into consensus sequences. MiTCR, run with a Q25 quality threshold and the strictest error-elimination algorithm, handled CDR3 identification, clonotype clustering and error correction. A nonparametric unseen species model with Euler transformation was used to estimate a lower bound on total TCR beta diversity. TCRdb applied fastp at Q25 and MiXCR to the public reads, then kept only in-frame beta chains. Entries that share a CDR3 protein sequence are merged under the most common genes and DNA. The authors' filters were not applied to this entry. Counted in this sample were about 1.6 million distinct CDR3 sequences; 34% of them appeared once. Over 9% of the sample lies in the top ten.

Inclusive of the bounding cysteine and phenylalanine, the CDR3 is 14 residues long. Of all the DNA, just the CDR3 is kept, 42 bases in frame from base 1. Trimming removed 7 bases from V and 8 bases from J; the gene matches leave 7 bases unexplained. Donors were approximately 42 systemically healthy Caucasian individuals from Russia aged roughly 6 to 100 years. Around 10 milliliters of peripheral blood were drawn from each donor into EDTA-treated Vacutainer tubes. Ficoll-Paque density-gradient centrifugation was used to isolate PBMCs, with at least 6.5 million per sample. Total RNA was extracted from PBMCs with Trizol reagent, with at least 6 micrograms obtained per sample. For every donor, flow cytometry on a PBMC aliquot measured the percentage of naive CD45RAhigh/CD27high T cells.

Material for sequencing was blood. This chain joins TRBV12-3 or TRBV12-4 to TRBJ2-1, with 11 central nucleotides matching TRBD2. The origin of this receptor is a woman between 25 and 40 years old in good health. The sequenced DNA is TGTGCCAGCATTATAGCGGGGGGGCGAGATGAGCAGTTCTTC. Its protein product is CASIIAGGRDEQFF.